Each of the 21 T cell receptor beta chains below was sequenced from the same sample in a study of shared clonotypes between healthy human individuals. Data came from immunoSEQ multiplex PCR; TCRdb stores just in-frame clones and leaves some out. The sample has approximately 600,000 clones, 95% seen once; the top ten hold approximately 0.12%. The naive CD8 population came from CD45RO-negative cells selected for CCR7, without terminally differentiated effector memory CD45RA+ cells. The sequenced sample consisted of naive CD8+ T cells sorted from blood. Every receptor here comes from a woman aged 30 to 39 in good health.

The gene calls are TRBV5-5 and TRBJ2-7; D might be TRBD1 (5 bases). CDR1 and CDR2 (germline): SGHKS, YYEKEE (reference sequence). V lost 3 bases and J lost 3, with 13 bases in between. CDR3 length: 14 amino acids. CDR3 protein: CASSSETVIYEQYF. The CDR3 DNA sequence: TGTGCCAGCAGCTCCGAGACAGTGATCTACGAGCAGTACTTC.

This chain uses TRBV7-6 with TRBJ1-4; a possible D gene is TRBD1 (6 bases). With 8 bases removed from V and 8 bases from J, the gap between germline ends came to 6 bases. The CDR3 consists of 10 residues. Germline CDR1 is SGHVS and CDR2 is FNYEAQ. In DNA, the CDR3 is TGTGCCAGCCAGGGGGAAAAACTGTTTTTT. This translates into CASQGEKLFF.

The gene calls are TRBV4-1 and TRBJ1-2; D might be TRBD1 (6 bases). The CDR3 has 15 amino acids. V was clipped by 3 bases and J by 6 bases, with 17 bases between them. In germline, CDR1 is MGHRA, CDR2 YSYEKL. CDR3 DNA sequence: TGCGCCAGCAGCCAGCCGGACAGCCCCTGGGATGGCTACACCTTC. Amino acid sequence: CASSQPDSPWDGYTF.

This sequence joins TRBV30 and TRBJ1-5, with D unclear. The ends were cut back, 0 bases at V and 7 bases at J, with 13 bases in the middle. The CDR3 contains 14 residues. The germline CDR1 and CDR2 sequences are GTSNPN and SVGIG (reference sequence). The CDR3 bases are TGTGCCTGGAGTGTAGGTCACTCGGGGCAGCCCCAGCATTTT. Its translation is CAWSVGHSGQPQHF.

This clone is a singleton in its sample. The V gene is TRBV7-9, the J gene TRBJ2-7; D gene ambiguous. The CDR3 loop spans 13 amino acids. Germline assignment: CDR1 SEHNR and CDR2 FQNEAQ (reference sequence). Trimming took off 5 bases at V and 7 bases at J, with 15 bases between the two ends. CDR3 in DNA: TGTGCCAGCAGCCTGGGCCTACAGACGGAGCAGTACTTC. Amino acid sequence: CASSLGLQTEQYF.

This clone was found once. CDR3 in amino acids: CASSKAEASSGNTIYF. The CDR3 nucleotides read TGTGCCAGCAGCAAAGCTGAGGCCTCCTCTGGAAACACCATATATTTT. The V and J genes are TRBV21-1 and TRBJ1-3. TRBV21-1 is termed a pseudogene. The CDR3 sequence is 16 residues long.

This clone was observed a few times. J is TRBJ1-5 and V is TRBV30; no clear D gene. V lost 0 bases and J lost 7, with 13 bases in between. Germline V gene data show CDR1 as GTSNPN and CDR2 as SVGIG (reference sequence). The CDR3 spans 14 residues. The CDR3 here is CAWSVAHRIQPQHF. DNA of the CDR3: TGTGCCTGGAGTGTCGCCCATAGGATACAGCCCCAGCATTTT.

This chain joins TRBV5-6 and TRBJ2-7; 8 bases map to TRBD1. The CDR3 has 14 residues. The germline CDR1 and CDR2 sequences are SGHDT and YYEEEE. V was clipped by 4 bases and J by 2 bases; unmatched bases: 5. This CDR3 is CASSTGQGPYEQYF. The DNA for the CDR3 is TGTGCCAGCAGCACCGGACAGGGACCCTACGAGCAGTACTTC.

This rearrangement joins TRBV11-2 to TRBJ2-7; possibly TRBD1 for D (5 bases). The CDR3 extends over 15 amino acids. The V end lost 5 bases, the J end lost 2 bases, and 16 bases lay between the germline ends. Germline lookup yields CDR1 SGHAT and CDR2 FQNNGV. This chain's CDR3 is CASSRPLGHPYEQYF. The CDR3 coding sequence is TGTGCCAGCAGCCGCCCTCTGGGGCATCCCTACGAGCAGTACTTC.

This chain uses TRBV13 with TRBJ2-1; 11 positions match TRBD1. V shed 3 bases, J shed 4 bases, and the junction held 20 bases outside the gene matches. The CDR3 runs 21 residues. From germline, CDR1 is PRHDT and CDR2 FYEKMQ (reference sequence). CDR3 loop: CASSLERPGTGGDWVYNEQFF. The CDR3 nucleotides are TGTGCCAGCAGCTTGGAGAGGCCTGGGACAGGGGGAGATTGGGTATACAATGAGCAGTTCTTC.

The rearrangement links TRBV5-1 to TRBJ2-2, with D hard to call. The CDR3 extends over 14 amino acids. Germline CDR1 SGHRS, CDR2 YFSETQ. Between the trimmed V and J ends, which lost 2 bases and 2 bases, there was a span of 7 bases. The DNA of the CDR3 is TGCGCCAGCAGCTTTTCAGACAACACCGGGGAGCTGTTTTTT. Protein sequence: CASSFSDNTGELFF.

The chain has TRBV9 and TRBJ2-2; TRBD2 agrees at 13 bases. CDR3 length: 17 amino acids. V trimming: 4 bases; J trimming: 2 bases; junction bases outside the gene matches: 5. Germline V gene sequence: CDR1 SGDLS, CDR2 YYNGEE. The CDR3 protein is CASSTGLAGANTGELFF. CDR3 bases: TGTGCCAGCAGCACCGGACTAGCGGGAGCTAACACCGGGGAGCTGTTTTTT.

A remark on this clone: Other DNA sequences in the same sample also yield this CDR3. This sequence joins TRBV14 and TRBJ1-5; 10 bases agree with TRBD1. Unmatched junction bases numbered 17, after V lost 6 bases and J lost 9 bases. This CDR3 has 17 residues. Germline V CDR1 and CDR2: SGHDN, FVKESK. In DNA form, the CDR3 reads TGTGCCAGCAGTGAAAGGATGGGACAGGGGTCTCCCTTGCCCCAGCATTTT. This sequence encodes CASSERMGQGSPLPQHF.

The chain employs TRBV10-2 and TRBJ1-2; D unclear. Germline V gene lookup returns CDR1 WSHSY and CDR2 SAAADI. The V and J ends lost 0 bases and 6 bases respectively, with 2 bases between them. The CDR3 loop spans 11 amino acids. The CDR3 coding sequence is TGCGCCAGCAGTGAGTCCCATGGCTACACCTTC. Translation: CASSESHGYTF.

The CDR3 region has the DNA TGTGCCAGCAGTTTCACGGGGGGGACAGTGAACACTGAAGCTTTCTTT. The encoded protein is CASSFTGGTVNTEAFF. The chain recombines TRBV27 with TRBJ1-1; 7 bases fit TRBD1. After removal of 3 bases from V and 0 bases from J, the junction contained 7 bases not matched to a gene. Germline assignment: CDR1 MNHEY and CDR2 SMNVEV (reference sequence). The CDR3 runs 16 residues.

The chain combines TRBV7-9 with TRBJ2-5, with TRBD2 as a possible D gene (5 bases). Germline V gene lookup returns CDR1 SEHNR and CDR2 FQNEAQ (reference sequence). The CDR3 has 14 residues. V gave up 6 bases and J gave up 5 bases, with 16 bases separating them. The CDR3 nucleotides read TGTGCCAGCAGTCAGAGGGAACTTAGGGAGACCCAGTACTTC. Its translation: CASSQRELRETQYF. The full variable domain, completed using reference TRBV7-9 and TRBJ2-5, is DTGVSQNPRHKITKRGQNVTFRCDPISEHNRLYWYRQTLGQGPEFLTYFQNEAQLEKSRLLSDRFSAERPKGSFSTLEIQRTEQGDSAMYLCASSQRELRETQYFGPGTRLLVL.

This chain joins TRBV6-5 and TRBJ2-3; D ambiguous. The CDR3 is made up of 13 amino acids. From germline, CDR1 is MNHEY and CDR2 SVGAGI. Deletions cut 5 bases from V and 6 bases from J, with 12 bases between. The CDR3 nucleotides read TGTGCCAGCAGTCCACCGCACTCGGATACGCAGTATTTT. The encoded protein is CASSPPHSDTQYF.

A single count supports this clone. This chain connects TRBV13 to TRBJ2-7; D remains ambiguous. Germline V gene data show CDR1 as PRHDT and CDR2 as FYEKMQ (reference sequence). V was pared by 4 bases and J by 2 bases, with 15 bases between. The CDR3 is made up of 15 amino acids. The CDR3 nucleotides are TGTGCCAGCAGCTCCGGTTTCGGCAAGGCCTACGAGCAGTACTTC. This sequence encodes CASSSGFGKAYEQYF.

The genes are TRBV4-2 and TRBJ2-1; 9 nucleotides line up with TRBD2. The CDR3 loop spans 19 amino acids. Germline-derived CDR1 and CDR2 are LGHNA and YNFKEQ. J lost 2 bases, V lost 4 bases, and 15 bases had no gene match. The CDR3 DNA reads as TGTGCCAGCAGCCCCGGTGGTAGCGGGAGCCGGTTACCCTACAATGAGCAGTTCTTC. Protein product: CASSPGGSGSRLPYNEQFF.

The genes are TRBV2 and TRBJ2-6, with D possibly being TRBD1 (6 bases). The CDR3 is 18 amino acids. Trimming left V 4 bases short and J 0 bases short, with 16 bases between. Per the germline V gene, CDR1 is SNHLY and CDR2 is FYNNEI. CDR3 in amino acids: CASSADGQPLSGANVLTF. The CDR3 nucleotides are TGTGCCAGCAGTGCGGATGGACAGCCGCTCTCTGGGGCCAACGTCCTGACTTTC.

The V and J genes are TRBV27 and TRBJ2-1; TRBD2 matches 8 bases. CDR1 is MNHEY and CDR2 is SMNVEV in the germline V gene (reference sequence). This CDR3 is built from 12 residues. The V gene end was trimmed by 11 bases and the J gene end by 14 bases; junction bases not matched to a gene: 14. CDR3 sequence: CAGTRGGRWEFF. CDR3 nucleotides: TGTGCCGGGACCCGCGGGGGGCGGTGGGAGTTCTTC.